The 27 T cell receptor beta chains listed next were all sequenced from one sample in a study of OX40 agonist ivuxolimab in advanced cancers. TCRdb keeps only in-frame clones here, not all; method: immunoSEQ multiplex PCR. The profile shows tens of thousands of clones, over 75% of them singletons. This sample comprised CD4+ or CD8+ T cells sorted from blood, obtained in a trial of the OX40 agonist ivuxolimab. These receptors were obtained from an adult with an advanced solid tumor such as melanoma, head and neck, liver or kidney cancer.

Regarding this clone: Additional DNA sequences in this sample encode the identical CDR3. V gene TRBV5-1 combines with J gene TRBJ2-7; D unresolved. Per germline, CDR1 SGHRS and CDR2 YFSETQ. V gave up 4 bases and J gave up 2 bases, with 4 bases separating them. The CDR3 is made up of 11 amino acids. The CDR3 is CASSDTYEQYF. The CDR3 DNA is TGCGCCAGCAGCGACACCTACGAGCAGTACTTC.

The V gene is TRBV20-1, the J gene TRBJ1-2; no clear D. Trimming shortened V by 5 bases and J by 1 base, and 5 bases separated the two germline ends. Looked up from germline, CDR1 is DFQATT and CDR2 is SNEGSKA (reference sequence). The CDR3 has 11 residues. The CDR3 loop is CSAPDNYGYTF. The CDR3 coding sequence is TGCAGTGCTCCCGATAACTATGGCTACACCTTC.

CDR3 nucleotide sequence: TGTGCCAGTACACTCTTGACAGGGGGCACCGGGGAGCTGTTTTTT. Translated: CASTLLTGGTGELFF. The rearrangement joins TRBV2 to TRBJ2-2; 9 bases fit TRBD1. The CDR3 sequence is 15 residues long. V lost 9 bases and J lost 4; bases outside the gene matches: 9. Per the germline V gene, CDR1 is SNHLY and CDR2 is FYNNEI.

The genes are TRBV18 and TRBJ1-5; 9 nucleotides line up with TRBD1. This CDR3 comprises 15 residues. The junction had 5 bases not matched to a gene; V was cut back by 2 bases and J by 6 bases. CDR1 is KGHSH and CDR2 is LQKENI in the germline V gene. The CDR3 reads CASSPGQGSFQPQHF. The CDR3 DNA reads as TGTGCCAGCTCACCAGGACAGGGGTCGTTTCAGCCCCAGCATTTT.

The chain carries TRBV25-1 and TRBJ2-5, with D perhaps being TRBD1 or TRBD2 (5 bases each). Judging by the DNA end, TRBJ2-7 fits better; the J call may be wrong. Germline V CDR1 and CDR2: MGHDK, SYGVNS. The CDR3 extends over 15 amino acids. The CDR3 loop reads CASSDFRDGSYEQYF. CDR3 in DNA: TGTGCCAGCAGTGATTTCCGGGACGGATCCTACGAGCAGTACTTC.

The rearrangement links TRBV25-1 to TRBJ1-2, with 9 bases aligning to TRBD1. This CDR3 comprises 15 residues. The germline gives CDR1 MGHDK, CDR2 SYGVNS. Trimming removed 2 bases from V and 6 bases from J; junction bases left unmatched: 7. CDR3 loop: CASSEPNTGGHGYTF. CDR3 DNA: TGTGCCAGCAGTGAACCAAATACAGGGGGCCATGGCTACACCTTC.

The chain employs TRBV7-2 and TRBJ1-1, with D possibly matching TRBD1 (5 bases). V was pared by 2 bases and J by 5 bases, with 12 bases between. CDR1 is SGHTA, CDR2 FQGNSA, per germline. CDR3 length: 14 residues. CDR3 loop: CASSLKRQGTEAFF. The CDR3 DNA reads as TGTGCCAGCAGCTTAAAACGGCAGGGAACTGAAGCTTTCTTT. The full variable domain, completed using reference TRBV7-2 and TRBJ1-1, is GAGVSQSPSNKVTEKGKDVELRCDPISGHTALYWYRQSLGQGLEFLIYFQGNSAPDKSGLPSDRFSAERTGGSVSTLTIQRTQQEDSAVYLCASSLKRQGTEAFFGQGTRLTVV.

This chain connects TRBV13 to TRBJ2-2, with D maybe TRBD2 (6 bases). Germline CDR1 reads PRHDT; CDR2 reads FYEKMQ (reference sequence). There are 16 residues in the CDR3. Trimming shortened V by 4 bases and J by 3 bases, and 15 bases separated the two germline ends. DNA for the CDR3: TGTGCCAGCAGCTACCCTTTCGGGAGAGACACCGGGGAGCTGTTTTTT. It yields the protein CASSYPFGRDTGELFF.

The table lists this clone with a count of one. The chain has TRBV5-1 and TRBJ2-7; 11 bases agree with TRBD2. There are 15 residues in the CDR3. Germline V gene data show CDR1 as SGHRS and CDR2 as YFSETQ. V lost 1 base and J lost 4; bases outside the gene matches: 4. CDR3 loop: CASSLLGLAAYEQYF. CDR3 bases: TGCGCCAGCAGCTTGTTGGGACTAGCGGCGTACGAGCAGTACTTC.

This sequence joins TRBV5-4 and TRBJ2-7; D unclear. The CDR3 is 13 residues long. V was pared by 0 bases and J by 2 bases, with 6 bases between. Germline V gene sequence: CDR1 SGHNT, CDR2 YYREEE (reference sequence). CDR3 protein: CASSLGGTYEQYF. The CDR3 DNA follows: TGTGCCAGCAGCTTGGGAGGCACCTACGAGCAGTACTTC.

The rearrangement uses TRBV5-1 and TRBJ2-6, with D hard to call. Trimming took off 4 bases at V and 1 base at J, with 12 bases between the two ends. The CDR3 has 16 residues. Germline CDR1 is SGHRS and CDR2 is YFSETQ. The CDR3: CASSLDSRSGANVLTF. Written as DNA, the CDR3 is TGCGCCAGCAGCCTTGATTCACGATCTGGGGCCAACGTCCTGACTTTC.

The chain joins TRBV18 to TRBJ1-1; 8 bases are a match to TRBD1. The CDR3 runs to 17 residues. V gave up 2 bases and J gave up 5 bases; unmatched junction bases: 13. Germline V lookup: CDR1 KGHSH, CDR2 LQKENI. The CDR3 region is CASSPSTGVIRGTEAFF. The CDR3 DNA follows: TGTGCCAGCTCACCATCGACAGGGGTGATTCGTGGAACTGAAGCTTTCTTT.

This clone is large by share. The chain recombines TRBV5-1 with TRBJ1-2; perhaps TRBD1 as D (5 bases). The CDR3 sequence is 15 residues long. V shed 0 bases and J shed 3 bases, with 12 bases lying between them. The germline CDR1 and CDR2 sequences are SGHRS and YFSETQ. The CDR3 reads CASSLAGHGDYGYTF. In DNA, the CDR3 is TGCGCCAGCAGCTTGGCTGGACACGGGGACTATGGCTACACCTTC.

This chain joins TRBV18 and TRBJ2-5; tentative D call: TRBD1 (5 bases). This CDR3 comprises 15 residues. V lost 1 base, J lost 0 bases, and 9 bases lay in between. Germline V gene sequence: CDR1 KGHSH, CDR2 LQKENI. The CDR3 loop is CASSPRMDNQETQYF. Written as DNA, the CDR3 is TGTGCCAGCTCACCACGAATGGACAACCAAGAGACCCAGTACTTC. The full variable domain, rest sourced from reference TRBV18 and TRBJ2-5, is NAGVMQNPRHLVRRRGQEARLRCSPMKGHSHVYWYRQLPEEGLKFMVYLQKENIIDESGMPKERFSAEFPKEGPSILRIQQVVRGDSAAYFCASSPRMDNQETQYFGPGTRLLVL.

CDR3 amino acids: CASSRDYSGASQYF. The CDR3 coding sequence is TGTGCCAGTAGTCGCGATTACTCAGGGGCGAGCCAGTACTTC. The chain recombines TRBV19 with TRBJ2-5; possible D gene TRBD1, 6 bases. The CDR3 spans 14 residues. Looked up from germline, CDR1 is LNHDA and CDR2 is SQIVND (reference sequence). Trimming took off 5 bases at V and 10 bases at J, with 20 bases between the two ends.

The gene calls are TRBV9 and TRBJ2-2; D is possibly TRBD2 (6 bases). V dropped 3 bases and J dropped 6 bases, with 12 bases sitting between them. The CDR3 is 14 residues long. Germline CDR1 is SGDLS and CDR2 is YYNGEE. CDR3 residues: CASSGTTKAGELFF. The CDR3 DNA follows: TGTGCCAGCAGCGGGACTACTAAGGCCGGGGAGCTGTTTTTT. Full variable domain (rest looked up from reference TRBV9 and TRBJ2-2): DSGVTQTPKHLITATGQRVTLRCSPRSGDLSVYWYQQSLDQGLQFLIQYYNGEERAKGNILERFSAQQFPDLHSELNLSSLELGDSALYFCASSGTTKAGELFFGEGSRLTVL.

The chain uses TRBV5-1 and TRBJ2-3; TRBD2 matches 10 bases. Unmatched junction bases numbered 4, after V lost 5 bases and J lost 1 base. Germline V lookup: CDR1 SGHRS, CDR2 YFSETQ. This CDR3 is built from 15 residues. The CDR3 loop is CASRSGTSGTDTQYF. The DNA of the CDR3 is TGCGCCAGCAGATCCGGGACTAGCGGCACAGATACGCAGTATTTT.

This chain connects TRBV7-8 to TRBJ2-2; D is uncertain. The CDR3 contains 15 residues. Looked up from germline, CDR1 is SGHVS and CDR2 is FQNEAQ. The ends were cut back, 1 base at V and 5 bases at J, with 11 bases in the middle. The CDR3 DNA follows: TGTGCCAGCAGCTTAGGCAGACCCAGGACCGGGGAGCTGTTTTTT. Translated, it gives CASSLGRPRTGELFF.

In its sample, this clone was seen once. The chain has TRBV7-2 and TRBJ1-1; D is unresolved. V lost 5 bases, J lost 6 bases, and 16 bases lay in between. This CDR3 region has 14 residues. From germline, CDR1 is SGHTA and CDR2 FQGNSA. The CDR3 DNA reads as TGTGCCAGCAGCCTCGGTCAGTCCCCCGCTGAAGCTTTCTTT. Protein product: CASSLGQSPAEAFF.

V and J are TRBV27 and TRBJ1-1; 7 nucleotides match TRBD1. V dropped 0 bases and J dropped 5; count of bases not matched to a gene: 6. Germline CDR1 MNHEY, CDR2 SMNVEV (reference sequence). The CDR3 extends over 15 amino acids. CDR3 nucleotides: TGTGCCAGCAGTTTATCTCAGGGGGTAATGACTGAAGCTTTCTTT. Translated, it gives CASSLSQGVMTEAFF.

The chain uses TRBV5-4 and TRBJ1-2, with D hard to call. V was trimmed by 0 bases and J by 7 bases, leaving 10 bases between them. This CDR3 comprises 13 residues. Germline CDR1 is SGHNT and CDR2 is YYREEE (reference sequence). As DNA, the CDR3 is TGTGCCAGCAGCTTGGTGGCTACGGGTGGCTACACCTTC. Protein product: CASSLVATGGYTF. Supplemented by reference TRBV5-4 and TRBJ1-2, the full variable domain reads ETGVTQSPTHLIKTRGQQVTLRCSSQSGHNTVSWYQQALGQGPQFIFQYYREEENGRGNFPPRFSGLQFPNYSSELNVNALELDDSALYLCASSLVATGGYTFGSGTRLTVV.

The chain combines TRBV11-2 with TRBJ2-5, with 9 bases lining up with TRBD1. Germline lookup yields CDR1 SGHAT and CDR2 FQNNGV. This CDR3 is 15 amino acids long. The V gene end was trimmed by 5 bases and the J gene end by 11 bases; junction bases not matched to a gene: 15. The CDR3 region has the DNA TGTGCCAGCAGCCGGGGGACAGGGTACTTGGGAGAGCAGTACTTC. Translating it yields CASSRGTGYLGEQYF. Variable domain in full (rest from reference TRBV11-2 and TRBJ2-5): EAGVAQSPRYKIIEKRQSVAFWCNPISGHATLYWYQQILGQGPKLLIQFQNNGVVDDSQLPKDRFSAERLKGVDSTLKIQPAKLEDSAVYLCASSRGTGYLGEQYFGPGTRLLVL.

This clone has just a few counts. The gene calls are TRBV12-5 and TRBJ2-2; the match to TRBD1 covers 7 bases. There are 13 residues in the CDR3. The germline CDR1 and CDR2 sequences are LGHNT and FRNRAP. J was trimmed by 13 bases and V by 2 bases; bases with no gene match: 7. CDR3 nucleotides: TGTGCTAGTGGTTTGCTCACAGGGGTTGGGCTGTTTTTT. The encoded protein is CASGLLTGVGLFF.

This chain connects TRBV29-1 to TRBJ1-2; possibly TRBD1 for D (5 bases). The germline gives CDR1 SQVTM, CDR2 ANQGSEA. The CDR3 extends over 11 amino acids. Between the trimmed V and J ends, which lost 8 bases and 4 bases, there was a span of 11 bases. CDR3 sequence: CSIRQSYGYTF. The CDR3 DNA sequence: TGCAGCATACGACAGAGCTATGGCTACACCTTC.

The chain uses TRBV2 and TRBJ1-5; D gene ambiguous. The CDR3 length is 13 residues. Germline CDR1 SNHLY, CDR2 FYNNEI. Trimming took off 7 bases at V and 4 bases at J, with 11 bases between the two ends. The CDR3, as DNA: TGTGCCAGCACCGACCAAGGGAATCAGCCCCAGCATTTT. Its translation: CASTDQGNQPQHF.

The chain recombines TRBV18 with TRBJ2-5; no reliable D call. Trimming took off 0 bases at V and 4 bases at J, with 6 bases between the two ends. Germline values: CDR1 KGHSH, CDR2 LQKENI. The CDR3 consists of 13 residues. Here the CDR3 reads CASSPPSRETQYF. CDR3 bases: TGTGCCAGCTCACCACCCTCCCGAGAGACCCAGTACTTC.

The gene calls are TRBV7-6 and TRBJ1-3; 9 bases are a match to TRBD1. CDR1 is SGHVS, CDR2 FNYEAQ, per germline. Trimming took 2 bases from V and 0 from J; bases not matched to a gene: 11. The CDR3 is 19 residues long. The CDR3 DNA is TGTGCCAGCAGCTTACGGGACAGGGCATATCCTAACTCTGGAAACACCATATATTTT. This encodes CASSLRDRAYPNSGNTIYF.